These 24 T cell receptor beta chains originate from one sample sequenced in a study of blood T cell repertoires in COVID-19. TCRdb keeps only in-frame clones here, not all; method: immunoSEQ multiplex PCR. The data show 85,000 to 95,000 clones, approximately 86% seen once. Material for sequencing was peripheral blood. The receptors derive from a woman at least 80 years old with acute or convalescent COVID-19.

The sample holds one count of this clone. The DNA for the CDR3 is TGTGCCAGCAGCTCTCGGACTAGCGGCCTCTCTGGGGCCAACGTCCTGACTTTC. This encodes CASSSRTSGLSGANVLTF. The rearrangement joins TRBV11-2 to TRBJ2-6, with 10 bases that match TRBD2. Germline CDR1 is SGHAT and CDR2 is FQNNGV. The CDR3 spans 18 residues. Unmatched junction bases numbered 6, after V lost 4 bases and J lost 0 bases. The full variable domain, its missing parts supplied by reference TRBV11-2 and TRBJ2-6, is EAGVAQSPRYKIIEKRQSVAFWCNPISGHATLYWYQQILGQGPKLLIQFQNNGVVDDSQLPKDRFSAERLKGVDSTLKIQPAKLEDSAVYLCASSSRTSGLSGANVLTFGAGSRLTVL.

The rearrangement joins TRBV6-1 to TRBJ2-3, with 7 bases aligning to TRBD1. This CDR3 is 17 amino acids long. V gave up 0 bases and J gave up 2 bases; unmatched junction bases: 8. Per the germline V gene, CDR1 is MNHNS and CDR2 is SASEGT. Here the CDR3 DNA reads TGTGCCAGCAGTGAAGCGCCGGGACAGCTACCCACAGATACGCAGTATTTT. Its protein is CASSEAPGQLPTDTQYF.

The CDR3 spells CTSRPCQGANQETQYF. CDR3 in DNA: TGCACCAGCAGGCCGTGCCAGGGGGCCAACCAAGAGACCCAGTACTTC. The rearrangement uses TRBV1 and TRBJ2-5; the D call TRBD1 from the table was never checked on the DNA. TRBV1 is an annotated pseudogene. The CDR3 runs to 16 residues.

The chain carries TRBV24-1 and TRBJ1-2, with D uncertain. There are 12 residues in the CDR3. Germline V gives CDR1 KGHDR, CDR2 SFDVKD. V was cut by 4 bases and J by 4 bases, with 6 bases left in between. CDR3: CATSDRSYGYTF. CDR3 nucleotides: TGTGCCACCAGTGACAGGTCCTATGGCTACACCTTC.

The CDR3 spells CASGPSFYEQYF. The CDR3 bases are TGTGCTAGTGGTCCCTCTTTCTACGAGCAGTACTTC. The chain is built from TRBV12-5 and TRBJ2-7, with unresolved D. The length of the CDR3 is 12 residues. V lost 5 bases to trimming and J lost 3 bases, with 8 bases between them. CDR1 is LGHNT, CDR2 FRNRAP, per germline. The complete variable domain, with remaining parts taken from reference TRBV12-5 and TRBJ2-7, reads DARVTQTPRHKVTEMGQEVTMRCQPILGHNTVFWYRQTMMQGLELLAYFRNRAPLDDSGMPKDRFSAEMPDATLATLKIQPSEPRDSAVYFCASGPSFYEQYFGPGTRLTVT.

This sequence joins TRBV9 and TRBJ1-2; possibly TRBD1 for D (5 bases). Germline lookup yields CDR1 SGDLS and CDR2 YYNGEE. The CDR3 sequence is 14 residues long. Between the trimmed V and J ends, which lost 6 bases and 4 bases, there was a span of 16 bases. CDR3 sequence: CASTSDSKGYGYTF. The CDR3 coding sequence is TGTGCCAGCACCTCCGACAGTAAGGGCTATGGCTACACCTTC.

The chain links TRBV6-6 to TRBJ2-5; the D gene is possibly TRBD2 (6 bases). Germline CDR1 and CDR2: MNHNY and SVGAGI (reference sequence). This CDR3 has 13 residues. V gave up 6 bases and J gave up 5 bases, with 13 bases separating them. The CDR3, as DNA: TGTGCCAGCAGGAGCGGGCCCTGGGAGACCCAGTACTTC. It specifies CASRSGPWETQYF.

This rearrangement joins TRBV24-1 to TRBJ2-1; 8 bases line up with TRBD2. Trimming at V came to 4 bases and at J to 11 bases, leaving 3 bases not matched to a gene. The CDR3 has 12 amino acids. Germline-derived CDR1 and CDR2 are KGHDR and SFDVKD. CDR3 nucleotide sequence: TGTGCCACCAGTGAATTAGCGGGGAAGCAGTTCTTC. Translated, it gives CATSELAGKQFF.

This CDR3 reads CATSGGQGDYGYTF. CDR3 sequence (DNA): TGTGCCACCAGTGGGGGACAGGGTGACTATGGCTACACCTTC. This rearrangement joins TRBV24-1 to TRBJ1-2, with 9 bases that match TRBD1. Germline trimming cut 5 bases from V and 3 bases from J; bases unmatched to any gene: 3. The CDR3 covers 14 residues. Germline V gene lookup returns CDR1 KGHDR and CDR2 SFDVKD.

This rearrangement joins TRBV7-2 to TRBJ1-5; D call uncertain. The V and J ends lost 1 base and 2 bases respectively, with 9 bases between them. Looked up from germline, CDR1 is SGHTA and CDR2 is FQGNSA. The CDR3 covers 15 residues. CDR3 in amino acids: CASSLDPLGNQPQHF. CDR3 coding DNA: TGTGCCAGCAGCTTAGACCCACTCGGCAATCAGCCCCAGCATTTT.

The gene calls are TRBV28 and TRBJ1-1; 7 bases line up with TRBD1. CDR1 MDHEN and CDR2 SYDVKM come from the germline V gene. The CDR3 sequence is 15 residues long. Germline trimming cut 5 bases from V and 2 bases from J; bases unmatched to any gene: 8. Written as DNA, the CDR3 is TGTGCCAGCAGTACTGGGACAGCCTTTAACACTGAAGCTTTCTTT. It codes for CASSTGTAFNTEAFF. The variable domain in full, completed from reference TRBV28 and TRBJ1-1, reads DVKVTQSSRYLVKRTGEKVFLECVQDMDHENMFWYRQDPGLGLRLIYFSYDVKMKEKGDIPEGYSVSREKKERFSLILESASTNQTSMYLCASSTGTAFNTEAFFGQGTRLTVV.

This chain connects TRBV10-2 to TRBJ2-1; TRBD2 matches 8 bases. Germline V CDR1 and CDR2: WSHSY, SAAADI. The CDR3 runs to 16 residues. Unmatched junction bases numbered 8, after V lost 0 bases and J lost 7 bases. The CDR3 nucleotides read TGCGCCAGCAGTGAGTCCACTAGCGGTGGGGGGAATGAGCAGTTCTTC. Its protein is CASSESTSGGGNEQFF.

Concerning this clone: The junction departs from germline at one end; a sequencing error may be responsible. This chain connects TRBV7-7 to TRBJ2-7; 7 bases are a match to TRBD1. This CDR3 comprises 13 residues. Germline CDR1 and CDR2: SSHAT and FNYEAQ (reference sequence). CDR3 amino acids: CASSVDRAHEQYF. As DNA, the CDR3 is TGTGCTAGCAGCGTCGACAGGGCCCACGAGCAGTACTTC.

This clone was seen repeatedly, ten times or more. The CDR3 DNA sequence: TGTGCCACCAGTGATATGAATAGCGGGGGGTACAATGAGCAGTTCTTC. It specifies CATSDMNSGGYNEQFF. V gene TRBV24-1 combines with J gene TRBJ2-1; 10 bases are a match to TRBD2. Germline CDR1 KGHDR, CDR2 SFDVKD. The CDR3 covers 16 residues. V lost 3 bases to trimming and J lost 4 bases; unmatched junction nucleotides: 5.

The chain joins TRBV2 to TRBJ2-1, with 13 bases lining up with TRBD2. The CDR3 has 15 amino acids. The V gene's germline CDR1 is SNHLY and CDR2 FYNNEI. V dropped 5 bases and J dropped 4; count of bases not matched to a gene: 2. The CDR3 sequence: CASSWTSGGYNEQFF. DNA for the CDR3: TGTGCCAGCAGTTGGACTAGCGGGGGTTACAATGAGCAGTTCTTC.

The gene calls are TRBV19 and TRBJ2-7, with 7 bases matching TRBD1. This CDR3 is 14 amino acids long. After removal of 7 bases from V and 2 bases from J, the junction contained 8 bases not matched to a gene. The germline V gene encodes CDR1 LNHDA and CDR2 SQIVND (reference sequence). The DNA of the CDR3 is TGTGCCAGTACTCCGGGACAGCCACCCTACGAGCAGTACTTC. Residues: CASTPGQPPYEQYF.

The rearrangement joins TRBV3-1 (or the pseudogene TRBV3-2) to TRBJ2-5, with 12 nucleotides matching TRBD2. Trimming removed 0 bases from V and 2 bases from J; junction bases left unmatched: 1. Germline V lookup: CDR1 LGHDT, CDR2 YNNKEL (reference sequence). The CDR3 covers 16 residues. Written as DNA, the CDR3 is TGTGCCAGCAGCCAAGATCTAGCGGGGGGGCAAGAGACCCAGTACTTC. Translating gives CASSQDLAGGQETQYF.

The chain carries TRBV10-3 and TRBJ2-4; D unresolved. The CDR3 spans 16 residues. CDR1 ENHRY and CDR2 SYGVKD come from the germline V gene. V was shortened by 2 bases and J by 3 bases, with 14 bases between the two germline ends. The CDR3 protein is CAISETTALGKNIQYF. The CDR3 DNA is TGTGCCATCAGTGAGACAACCGCCCTTGGCAAAAACATTCAGTACTTC.

The V and J genes are TRBV5-1 and TRBJ1-6; possible D gene TRBD1, 6 bases. Germline CDR1 and CDR2: SGHRS and YFSETQ. Between the trimmed V and J ends, which lost 0 bases and 8 bases, there was a span of 9 bases. This CDR3 is 14 amino acids long. For the CDR3, the DNA is TGCGCCAGCAGCTTGGGGACAGCCTATTCACCCCTCCACTTT. It encodes CASSLGTAYSPLHF.

This clone was counted a few times. This chain joins TRBV4-1 and TRBJ2-3; D is perhaps TRBD1 (5 bases). V lost 1 base and J lost 3, with 11 bases in between. The germline V gene has CDR1 MGHRA and CDR2 YSYEKL. The CDR3 has 15 residues. The CDR3, as DNA: TGCGCCAGCAGCCAAGGGGGCCCGGCGACAGATACGCAGTATTTT. Encoded protein: CASSQGGPATDTQYF.

The chain couples TRBV7-8 to TRBJ1-2; D remains ambiguous. Germline CDR1 is SGHVS and CDR2 is FQNEAQ. CDR3 length: 14 residues. Trimming cost V 2 bases and J 2 bases, with 9 bases left between them. The DNA of the CDR3 is TGTGCCAGCAGCTTAAGCGCGGGAAACTATGGCTACACCTTC. Translation gives CASSLSAGNYGYTF.

The rearrangement uses TRBV19 and TRBJ2-1; the match to TRBD2 covers 10 bases. The CDR3 has 15 residues. From germline, CDR1 is LNHDA and CDR2 SQIVND (reference sequence). Trimming took 5 bases from V and 3 from J; bases not matched to a gene: 4. CDR3 sequence reads: CASSLTSGDYNEQFF. In DNA form, the CDR3 reads TGTGCCAGTAGTCTAACTAGCGGGGACTACAATGAGCAGTTCTTC.

In this sample, this clone turned up a few times. J is TRBJ2-3 and V is TRBV6-2 or TRBV6-3, with 7 nucleotides matching TRBD2. Trimming cost V 5 bases and J 0 bases; bases outside gene matches: 8. The CDR3 extends over 16 amino acids. Germline-derived CDR1 and CDR2 are MNHEY and SVGEGT. CDR3 bases: TGTGCCAGCAGTCCATGGCGGGGGAAGAGCACAGATACGCAGTATTTT. This encodes CASSPWRGKSTDTQYF.

This clone came up once. The chain couples TRBV30 to TRBJ2-3; 10 bases map to TRBD2. The junction had 9 bases not matched to a gene; V was cut back by 4 bases and J by 5 bases. This CDR3 is 15 amino acids long. Germline V gene lookup returns CDR1 GTSNPN and CDR2 SVGIG (reference sequence). CDR3 loop: CAWKAGGTLRDTQYF. CDR3 bases: TGTGCCTGGAAAGCGGGGGGGACATTACGAGATACGCAGTATTTT.